The rows below give T cell receptor beta chains drawn from one sample of a study of cytomegalovirus exposure and HLA in healthy donors. Assay used: immunoSEQ multiplex PCR; TCRdb lists only in-frame clones, some missing. The table has 85,000 to 100,000 clones, around nine tenths seen once. The sample consisted of PBMCs. These receptor sequences come from a man younger than 45 in good health and CMV-seropositive. Each CDR3 is given with its conserved first and last residue. The D gene is left open where the match is weak. Not every row has a clone size; where given, it reads once, few, many or a size class.

j_gene,v_gene,d_gene,abundance,len,CDR3nt,CDR3aa
TRBJ2-7,TRBV21-1,-,-,16,TGTGCCAGCAGCAAAGCGCCGGGACTATTCCTTTACGAGCAGTACTTC,CASSKAPGLFLYEQYF
TRBJ2-3,TRBV10-1,-,-,15,TGCGCCAGCAGTGAAGGTGTCAGGGGAAGAGATACGCAGTATTTT,CASSEGVRGRDTQYF
TRBJ2-7,TRBV28,-,-,15,TGTGCCAGCAGTTTACTAGCGTCAGAGTGTTACGAGCAGTACTTC,CASSLLASECYEQYF
TRBJ2-2,TRBV28,-,-,17,TGTGCCAGCAGTCGCCTCACGGGAGAGACGAACACCGGGGAGCTGTTTTTT,CASSRLTGETNTGELFF
TRBJ1-2,TRBV5-4,TRBD1,-,16,TGTGCCAGCAGCTTGGGGGGGACAGGGATGAACTATGGCTACACCTTC,CASSLGGTGMNYGYTF
TRBJ2-7,TRBV11-2,-,-,13,TGTGCCAGCAGCTCATGGAATGGGAGGGAGCAGTACTTC,CASSSWNGREQYF
TRBJ2-5,TRBV7-7,-,-,15,TGTGCTAGCAGCTTAGATAGAGGCCGAGCGGAGACCCAGTACTTC,CASSLDRGRAETQYF
TRBJ1-4,TRBV7-9,-,-,14,TGTGCCAGCAGCCCCGGGGGGAGGGATGAAAAACTGTTTTTT,CASSPGGRDEKLFF
TRBJ2-1,TRBV16,TRBD1,-,16,TGTGCCAGCAGCCGCCCGGGACAGGGACCCTACAATGAGCAGTTCTTC,CASSRPGQGPYNEQFF
TRBJ1-2,TRBV27,-,-,11,TGTGCCAGCAGGAACAGGGATGGCTACACCTTC,CASRNRDGYTF
TRBJ2-7,TRBV28,-,-,13,TGTGCCAGCAGCAAACAGGGACCCTACGAGCAGTACTTC,CASSKQGPYEQYF
TRBJ1-2,TRBV6-1,-,-,12,TGTGCCAGCAGCCCGAGCAACTATGGCTACACCTTC,CASSPSNYGYTF
TRBJ1-5,TRBV27,-,-,14,TGTGCCAGCGGGTCAGCGAGGGGCAATCAGCCCCAGCATTTT,CASGSARGNQPQHF
TRBJ1-1,TRBV5-1,-,once,13,TGCGCCAGCAGCTCTCAGGCAGACACTGAAGCTTTCTTT,CASSSQADTEAFF
TRBJ1-4,TRBV5-1,-,-,16,TGCGCCAGCAGCACTGGTGGACATCCTATTAATGAAAAACTGTTTTTT,CASSTGGHPINEKLFF
TRBJ2-7,TRBV27,TRBD1,-,14,TGTGCCAGCAGTTTTAGGGACAGAGACTACGAGCAGTACTTC,CASSFRDRDYEQYF
TRBJ2-7,TRBV20-1,-,-,11,TGCAGTGCAAAACAGGCCTACGAGCAGTACTTC,CSAKQAYEQYF
TRBJ2-1,TRBV9,TRBD1,-,14,TGTGCCAGCAGCGTAGTGGACAGGTCTGGAGAGCAGTTCTTC,CASSVVDRSGEQFF
TRBJ1-5,TRBV15,TRBD1,-,14,TGTGCCACCACCCTAGACAGGGGAAGCCAGCCCCAGCATTTT,CATTLDRGSQPQHF
TRBJ1-5,TRBV18,-,-,14,TGTGCCAGCTCACAGGAGTATAGCAATCAGCCCCAGCATTTT,CASSQEYSNQPQHF
TRBJ1-4,TRBV5-1,TRBD1,-,15,TGCGCCAGCAGCCGTGCGGGACAGGGTAATGAAAAACTGTTTTTT,CASSRAGQGNEKLFF
TRBJ2-7,TRBV6-1,-,-,14,TGTGCCAGCAGTGAGTGGCGGAGGAGTCAGCTCCAGTACTTC,CASSEWRRSQLQYF
TRBJ2-5,TRBV6-5,TRBD1,-,15,TGTGCCAGCAGGTATACTACAGGGGGACAAGAGACCCAGTACTTC,CASRYTTGGQETQYF
TRBJ1-2,TRBV4-1,TRBD1,-,16,TGCGCCAGCAGCCCAGCACTCAGGGGGCGGATGCGTGGCTACACCTTC,CASSPALRGRMRGYTF
TRBJ1-1,TRBV6-1,-,-,13,TGTGCCAGCAGTGAGATGCCACAGGTAGAAGCTTTCTTT,CASSEMPQVEAFF
TRBJ2-1,TRBV27,-,-,16,TGTGCCAGCAGCCCGATTACTAGCTCCCATTACAATGAGCAGTTCTTC,CASSPITSSHYNEQFF
TRBJ2-2,TRBV6-5,-,-,14,TGTGCCAGCAGTTTACAGTGGAACACCGGGGAGCTGTTTTTT,CASSLQWNTGELFF
TRBJ1-1,TRBV27,TRBD1,-,14,TGTGCCAGCAGTCCTATTCCGACAGGGACTGAAGCTTTCTTT,CASSPIPTGTEAFF
TRBJ2-5,TRBV27,-,-,13,TGTGCCAGCAGTTCCCAAAACCAAGAGACCCAGTACTTC,CASSSQNQETQYF
TRBJ2-5,TRBV19,-,-,14,TGTGCCAGTAAGGGGAAACTTATATGGGAGACCCAGTACTTC,CASKGKLIWETQYF
TRBJ1-6,TRBV21-1,-,once,15,TGTGCCAGGCGCCTTACGACAGGGGAGAATTCACCCCTCCACTTT,CARRLTTGENSPLHF
TRBJ2-2,TRBV10-2,-,-,15,TGCGCCAGCAGTGAGGAGCGGTACAACACCGGGGAGCTGTTTTTT,CASSEERYNTGELFF
TRBJ2-7,TRBV7-9,-,-,13,TGTGCCAGCAGCCCCGTCGGGGGCTACGAGCAGTACTTC,CASSPVGGYEQYF
TRBJ2-5,TRBV28,-,once,17,TGTGCCAGCACTCGAGGGGCCACTAGCACCTACCAAGAGACCCAGTACTTC,CASTRGATSTYQETQYF
TRBJ1-5,TRBV6-1,-,-,15,TGTGCCAGCGTCCCCCGGGATCCTCCCAATCAGCCCCAGCATTTT,CASVPRDPPNQPQHF
TRBJ2-1,TRBV28,-,-,14,TGTGCCAGCAGGAGACGGGAAGGATACAATGAGCAGTTCTTC,CASRRREGYNEQFF
TRBJ2-5,TRBV29-1,-,few,14,TGCAGCGTACTAAACAGGGAAGGCCCAGGGACCCAGTACTTC,CSVLNREGPGTQYF
TRBJ2-7,TRBV13,-,-,15,TGTGCCAGCAGGCAGCGGGACATAACCCACTACGAGCAGTACTTC,CASRQRDITHYEQYF
TRBJ2-3,TRBV7-9,-,once,16,TGTGCCAGCAGCTTAAGGCGAGGGAGGAGCACAGATACGCAGTATTTT,CASSLRRGRSTDTQYF
TRBJ2-6,TRBV5-1,TRBD2,-,15,TGCGCCAGCAGCGCGGGGGGTACCGGGGCCAACGTCCTGACTTTC,CASSAGGTGANVLTF
TRBJ1-2,TRBV12-5,TRBD1,-,13,TGTGCTAGTGGTATCGACAGGGGTCGTGGCTACACCTTC,CASGIDRGRGYTF
TRBJ2-5,TRBV5-1,TRBD1,-,15,TGCGCCAGCAGCTTGGCCCACAGGGGGCGGGAGACCCAGTACTTC,CASSLAHRGRETQYF
TRBJ2-1,TRBV7-9,-,-,17,TGTGCCAGCAGCTCCCAACCAGGGACACTTGTCTACAATGAGCAGTTCTTC,CASSSQPGTLVYNEQFF
TRBJ2-5,TRBV9,TRBD2,few,15,TGTGCCAGCAGCGCCCGGGGGGGGTACCAAGAGACCCAGTACTTC,CASSARGGYQETQYF
TRBJ1-5,TRBV28,-,few,14,TGTGCCAGCAGCGGACAGACCAGCAATCAGCCCCAGCATTTT,CASSGQTSNQPQHF
TRBJ1-1,TRBV29-1,TRBD1,-,13,TGCAGCGTTGACCGACAGGGGTACACTGAAGCTTTCTTT,CSVDRQGYTEAFF
TRBJ2-1,TRBV5-6,TRBD2,-,16,TGTGCCAGCAGCCTACCAGGGGTAGCGGGACGGAATGAGCAGTTCTTC,CASSLPGVAGRNEQFF
TRBJ2-7,TRBV4-2,TRBD2,-,16,TGTGCCAGCAGCCAAGCCCTCGGGGGGAGCTCCTACGAGCAGTACTTC,CASSQALGGSSYEQYF
TRBJ1-3,TRBV6-5,TRBD1,-,13,TGTGCCAGCGCTAGACAGGGTGATTACACCATATATTTT,CASARQGDYTIYF
TRBJ1-1,TRBV30,-,-,12,TGTGCCTGGAGCCAGGGCAACACTGAAGCTTTCTTT,CAWSQGNTEAFF
TRBJ1-4,TRBV6-5,TRBD1,-,14,TGTGCCAGCAGGAGACAGGGGGTGAATGAAAAACTGTTTTTT,CASRRQGVNEKLFF
TRBJ2-7,TRBV10-3,-,-,12,TGTGCCATCAGGGCTTCAAGAGGTGAGCAGTACTTC,CAIRASRGEQYF
TRBJ2-7,TRBV10-2,TRBD1,-,15,TGCGCCAGCAGACTACAGGGGTCCACCTCCTACGAGCAGTACTTC,CASRLQGSTSYEQYF
TRBJ2-5,TRBV10-1,-,-,13,TGCGCCAGCAGCGGGAATGTTTTAGAGACCCAGTACTTC,CASSGNVLETQYF
TRBJ2-3,TRBV10-3,-,-,17,TGTGCCATCAGTGAGCTGACCGGGAGAGGATGGGGAGATACGCAGTATTTT,CAISELTGRGWGDTQYF
TRBJ2-6,TRBV19,TRBD2,-,18,TGTGCCAGTAGTCCACAGACTAGCGGGGACTCTGGGGCCAACGTCCTGACTTTC,CASSPQTSGDSGANVLTF
TRBJ2-5,TRBV6-6,-,-,16,TGTGCCAGCAGTTCGTACCCCTCGGACAGCCAAGAGACCCAGTACTTC,CASSSYPSDSQETQYF